The rows below give T cell receptor beta chains drawn from one sample of a study of blood T cell repertoires in COVID-19. Method: immunoSEQ multiplex PCR; TCRdb's copy keeps in-frame clones and lacks some. The sample has 250,000 to 300,000 clones, 90% to 95% seen once. Sequences were obtained from PBMCs or T cells enriched from blood (not recorded which). The receptors come from a human donor in a cohort exposed to, infected with or recovered from COVID-19 (not recorded which). The donor label of this sample is uncertain. Both conserved end residues are part of each CDR3. The D gene is left open where the match is weak.

V: TRBV5-6
J: TRBJ2-1
D: TRBD2
DNA: TGTGCCAGCAGCTTACGACGGCTAGCGGGGGGACAGTTCTTC
CDR3: CASSLRRLAGGQFF

V: TRBV4-1
J: TRBJ2-3
D: .
DNA: TGCGCCAGCAGCCAGTCTAGCGCAGGCGAGACAGATACGCAGTATTTT
CDR3: CASSQSSAGETDTQYF

V: TRBV3-1/TRBV3-2
J: TRBJ1-2
D: .
DNA: TGTGCCAGCAGCCAAGCCCGGGGGAACTATGGCTACACCTTC
CDR3: CASSQARGNYGYTF

V: TRBV6-5
J: TRBJ1-2
D: .
DNA: TGTGCCAGCACCACAAGGAGGGGCGGTGGCTACACCTTC
CDR3: CASTTRRGGGYTF

V: TRBV5-6
J: TRBJ2-1
D: .
DNA: TGTGCCAGCAGCCATGCAAGTTACGGACAAACCAATGAGCAGTTCTTC
CDR3: CASSHASYGQTNEQFF

V: TRBV30
J: TRBJ1-2
D: TRBD1
DNA: TGTGCCTGGACCCTAACAGGGGGCTTCTATGGCTACACCTTC
CDR3: CAWTLTGGFYGYTF

V: TRBV5-1
J: TRBJ1-2
D: TRBD1
DNA: TGCGCCAGCAGCTGGGGGACAGACTATGGCTACACCTTC
CDR3: CASSWGTDYGYTF

V: TRBV6-2/TRBV6-3
J: TRBJ2-7
D: .
DNA: TGTGCCAGCAGTTCCCCGGGACACCCATCCTACGAGCAGTACTTC
CDR3: CASSSPGHPSYEQYF

V: TRBV10-3
J: TRBJ2-7
D: .
DNA: TGTGCCAGCGGCGGGGCGTACGAGCAGTACTTC
CDR3: CASGGAYEQYF

V: TRBV6-1
J: TRBJ1-2
D: .
DNA: TGTGCCAGCAGTGAAAGGATGACAGGCCTTGGCTACACCTTC
CDR3: CASSERMTGLGYTF

V: TRBV19
J: TRBJ1-3
D: .
DNA: TGTGCCAGTAGGAGGACAGACTCTGGAAACACCATATATTTT
CDR3: CASRRTDSGNTIYF

V: TRBV15
J: TRBJ1-2
D: TRBD1
DNA: TGTGCCACCAGCAGAGATCCCCGGACAGGGGGCGTAGGCGGCTACACCTTC
CDR3: CATSRDPRTGGVGGYTF

V: TRBV30
J: TRBJ1-6
D: TRBD1
DNA: TGTGCCTGGATGGTGTCAGGGGGCGCAAGGCCCCTCCACTTT
CDR3: CAWMVSGGARPLHF

V: TRBV12-3/TRBV12-4
J: TRBJ1-2
D: TRBD1
DNA: TGTGCCAGCAGTTTTGGACAGGGCTACTACACCTTC
CDR3: CASSFGQGYYTF

V: TRBV5-1
J: TRBJ1-2
D: .
DNA: TGCGCCAGCAGCTTGGGCCCGGGTGGCTATGGCTACACCTTC
CDR3: CASSLGPGGYGYTF

V: TRBV30
J: TRBJ2-7
D: .
DNA: TGTGCCTGGAGTGGGGAGGCCTACGAGCAGTACTTC
CDR3: CAWSGEAYEQYF

V: TRBV11-2
J: TRBJ2-1
D: TRBD2
DNA: TGTGCCAGCAGGATATGGGGGGGCTCCTACAATGAGCAGTTCTTC
CDR3: CASRIWGGSYNEQFF

V: TRBV5-3
J: TRBJ1-2
D: .
DNA: TGTGCCAGAAGCTCTGGGACACCTCTCCTCCTTAACTATGGCTACACCTTC
CDR3: CARSSGTPLLLNYGYTF

V: TRBV6-6
J: TRBJ1-2
D: TRBD1
DNA: TGTGCCAGCAGTTACGAGGGGGCAACAGGGGACTATGGCTACACCTTC
CDR3: CASSYEGATGDYGYTF

V: TRBV11-2
J: TRBJ1-1
D: .
DNA: TGTGCCAGCCAACACTGGCCGGGGTGGAACACTGAAGCTTTCTTT
CDR3: CASQHWPGWNTEAFF

V: TRBV9
J: TRBJ2-7
D: .
DNA: TGTGCCAGCAGCGTCGGCGGGGCGGGCTACGAGCAGTACTTC
CDR3: CASSVGGAGYEQYF

V: TRBV6-6
J: TRBJ1-5
D: TRBD1
DNA: TGTGCCAGCAGTTACAGTACAGGGGGTCAGCCCCAGCATTTT
CDR3: CASSYSTGGQPQHF

V: TRBV5-6
J: TRBJ2-6
D: TRBD1
DNA: TGTGCCAGCAGCGGAGCTTCCGACAGGGCCGGGGCCAACGTCCTGACTTTC
CDR3: CASSGASDRAGANVLTF

V: TRBV19
J: TRBJ2-5
D: .
DNA: TGTGCCAGTAGCCCAGGGCGGGAGACCCAGTACTTC
CDR3: CASSPGRETQYF

V: TRBV7-2
J: TRBJ1-5
D: TRBD1
DNA: TGTGCCAGCAGCCCAGAGGGCAGGGGGCGCGGTCAGCCCCAGCATTTT
CDR3: CASSPEGRGRGQPQHF

V: TRBV18
J: TRBJ2-7
D: .
DNA: TGTGCCAGCTCACCAATTTGGCAGGGGAGCAACGAGCAGTACTTC
CDR3: CASSPIWQGSNEQYF

V: TRBV19
J: TRBJ1-2
D: TRBD1
DNA: TGTGCCAGTAGTCCCGACAGGGGGCAAAGTGGCTACACCTTC
CDR3: CASSPDRGQSGYTF